This T cell receptor (beta chain) comes out of a study of blood T cell repertoires in COVID-19. Some clones are missing from TCRdb's copy, which holds only in-frame ones; the method was immunoSEQ multiplex PCR. The table includes some 240,000 clones, 75% to 85% detected once. CDR3 size: 14 residues. The germline CDR1 and CDR2 sequences are SGHAT and FQNNGV. V dropped 4 bases and J dropped 1 base, with 9 bases sitting between them. This clone was seen once. This chain connects TRBV11-2 to TRBJ2-3; weak D call: TRBD1 (5 bases). The specimen sequenced was peripheral blood. The TCR sequence derives from a woman aged 70 to 79 with COVID-19, enrolled during active disease. CDR3 region: CASSSPRGTDTQYF. For the CDR3, the DNA is TGTGCCAGCAGCTCCCCCAGGGGCACAGATACGCAGTATTTT.